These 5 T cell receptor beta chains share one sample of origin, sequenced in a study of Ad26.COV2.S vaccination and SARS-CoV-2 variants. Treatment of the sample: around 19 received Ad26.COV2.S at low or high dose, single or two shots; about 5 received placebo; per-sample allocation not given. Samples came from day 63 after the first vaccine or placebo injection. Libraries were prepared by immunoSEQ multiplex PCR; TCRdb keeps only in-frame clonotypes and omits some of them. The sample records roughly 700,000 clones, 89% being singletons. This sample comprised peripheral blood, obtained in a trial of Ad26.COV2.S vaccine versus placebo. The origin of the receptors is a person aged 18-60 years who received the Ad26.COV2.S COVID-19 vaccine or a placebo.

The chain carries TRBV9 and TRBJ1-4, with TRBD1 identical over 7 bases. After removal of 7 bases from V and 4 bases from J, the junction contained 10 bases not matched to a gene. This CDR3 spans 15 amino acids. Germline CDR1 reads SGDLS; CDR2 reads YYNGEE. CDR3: CASGRGGRGNEKLFF. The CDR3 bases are TGTGCCAGCGGCCGAGGGGGCAGGGGTAATGAAAAACTGTTTTTT. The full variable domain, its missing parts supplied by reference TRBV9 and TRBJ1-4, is DSGVTQTPKHLITATGQRVTLRCSPRSGDLSVYWYQQSLDQGLQFLIQYYNGEERAKGNILERFSAQQFPDLHSELNLSSLELGDSALYFCASGRGGRGNEKLFFGSGTQLSVL.

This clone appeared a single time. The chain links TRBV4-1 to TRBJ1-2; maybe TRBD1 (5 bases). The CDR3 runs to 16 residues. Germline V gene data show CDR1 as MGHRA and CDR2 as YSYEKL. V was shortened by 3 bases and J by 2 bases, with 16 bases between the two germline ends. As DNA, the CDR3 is TGCGCCAGCAGCCACCCTACTGGGACGGAGAACTATGGCTACACCTTC. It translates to CASSHPTGTENYGYTF.

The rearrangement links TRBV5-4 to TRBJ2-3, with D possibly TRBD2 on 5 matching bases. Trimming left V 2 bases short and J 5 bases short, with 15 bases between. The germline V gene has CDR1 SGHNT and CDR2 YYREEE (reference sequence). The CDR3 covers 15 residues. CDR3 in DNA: TGTGCCAGCAGCTTAGAGAGGCGTGCGGGAGATACGCAGTATTTT. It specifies CASSLERRAGDTQYF.

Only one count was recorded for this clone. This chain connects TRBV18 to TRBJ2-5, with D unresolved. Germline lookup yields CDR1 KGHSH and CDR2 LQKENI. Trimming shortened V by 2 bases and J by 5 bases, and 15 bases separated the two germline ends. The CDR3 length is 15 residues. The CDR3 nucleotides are TGTGCCAGCTCACCAATAAAGGGCCTTACGGAGACCCAGTACTTC. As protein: CASSPIKGLTETQYF.

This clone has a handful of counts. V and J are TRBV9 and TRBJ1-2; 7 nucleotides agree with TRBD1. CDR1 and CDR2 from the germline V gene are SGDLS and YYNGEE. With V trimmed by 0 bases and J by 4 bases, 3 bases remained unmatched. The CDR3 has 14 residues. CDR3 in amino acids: CASSVGGQFYGYTF. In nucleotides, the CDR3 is TGTGCCAGCAGCGTAGGGGGACAGTTCTATGGCTACACCTTC.